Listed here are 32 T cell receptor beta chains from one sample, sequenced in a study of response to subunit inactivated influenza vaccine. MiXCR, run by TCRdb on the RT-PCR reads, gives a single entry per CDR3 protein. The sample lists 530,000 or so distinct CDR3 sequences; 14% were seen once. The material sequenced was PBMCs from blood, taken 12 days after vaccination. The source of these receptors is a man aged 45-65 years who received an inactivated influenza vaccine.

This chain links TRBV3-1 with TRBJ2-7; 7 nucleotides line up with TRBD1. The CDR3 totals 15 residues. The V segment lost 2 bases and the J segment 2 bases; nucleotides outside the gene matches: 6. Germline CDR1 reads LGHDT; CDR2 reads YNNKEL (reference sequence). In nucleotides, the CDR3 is TGTGCCAGCAGCCAACTACAGGGGAACCCCTACGAGCAGTACTTC. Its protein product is CASSQLQGNPYEQYF.

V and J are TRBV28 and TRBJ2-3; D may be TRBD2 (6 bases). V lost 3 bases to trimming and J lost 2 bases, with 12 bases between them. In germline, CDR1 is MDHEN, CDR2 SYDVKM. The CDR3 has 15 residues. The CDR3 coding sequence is TGTGCCAGCAGTTTGGATGCGGGGATCACAGATACGCAGTATTTT. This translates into CASSLDAGITDTQYF.

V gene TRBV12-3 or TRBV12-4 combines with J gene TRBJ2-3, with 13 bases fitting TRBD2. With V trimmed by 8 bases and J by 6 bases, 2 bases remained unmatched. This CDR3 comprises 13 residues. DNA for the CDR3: TGTGCCAGCGGGACTAGCGGGAATGATACGCAGTATTTT. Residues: CASGTSGNDTQYF.

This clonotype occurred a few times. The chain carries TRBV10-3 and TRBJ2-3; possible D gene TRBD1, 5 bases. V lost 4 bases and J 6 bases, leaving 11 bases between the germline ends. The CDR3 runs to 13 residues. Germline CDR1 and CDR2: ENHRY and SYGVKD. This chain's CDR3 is CAISGQGGDTQYF. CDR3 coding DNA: TGTGCCATCAGTGGTCAGGGTGGGGATACGCAGTATTTT.

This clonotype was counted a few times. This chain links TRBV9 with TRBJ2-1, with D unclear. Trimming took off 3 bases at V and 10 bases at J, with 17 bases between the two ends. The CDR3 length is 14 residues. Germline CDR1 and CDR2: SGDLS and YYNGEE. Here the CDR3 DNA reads TGTGCCAGCAGCGAGGATCCTAACATGGGGGAGCAGTTCTTC. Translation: CASSEDPNMGEQFF.

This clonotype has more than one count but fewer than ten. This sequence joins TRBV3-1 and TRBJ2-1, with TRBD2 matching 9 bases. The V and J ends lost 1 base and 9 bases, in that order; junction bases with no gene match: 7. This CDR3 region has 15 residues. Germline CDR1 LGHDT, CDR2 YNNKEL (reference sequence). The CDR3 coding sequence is TGTGCCAGCAGCCAAGGGGGACTAGCTCACGGTGAGCAGTTCTTC. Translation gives CASSQGGLAHGEQFF.

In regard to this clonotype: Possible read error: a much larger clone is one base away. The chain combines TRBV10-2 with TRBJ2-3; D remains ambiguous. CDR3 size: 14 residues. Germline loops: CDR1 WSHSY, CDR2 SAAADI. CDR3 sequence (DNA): TGCGCCAGCAGTGGAGCGCTCGACACAGCTACGCAGTATTTT. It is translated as CASSGALDTATQYF.

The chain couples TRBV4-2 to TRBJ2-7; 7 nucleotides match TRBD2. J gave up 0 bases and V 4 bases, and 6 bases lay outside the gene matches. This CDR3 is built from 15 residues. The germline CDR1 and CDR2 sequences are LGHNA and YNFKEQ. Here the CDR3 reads CASSPAGDSSYEQYF. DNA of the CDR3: TGTGCCAGCAGCCCCGCGGGGGACTCCTCCTACGAGCAGTACTTC.

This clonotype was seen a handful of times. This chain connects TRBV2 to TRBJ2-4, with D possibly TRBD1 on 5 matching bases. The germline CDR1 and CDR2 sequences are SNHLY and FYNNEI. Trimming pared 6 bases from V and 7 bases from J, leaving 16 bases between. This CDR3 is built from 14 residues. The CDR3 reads CASSQGWGANIQYF. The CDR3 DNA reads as TGTGCCAGCAGCCAAGGGTGGGGCGCGAACATTCAGTACTTC.

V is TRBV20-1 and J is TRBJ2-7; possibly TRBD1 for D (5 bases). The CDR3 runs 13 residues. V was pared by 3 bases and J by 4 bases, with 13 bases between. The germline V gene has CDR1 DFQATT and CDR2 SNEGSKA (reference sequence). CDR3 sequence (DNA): TGCAGTGCTAGGGGGCTTTCGATTTACGAGCAGTACTTC. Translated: CSARGLSIYEQYF.

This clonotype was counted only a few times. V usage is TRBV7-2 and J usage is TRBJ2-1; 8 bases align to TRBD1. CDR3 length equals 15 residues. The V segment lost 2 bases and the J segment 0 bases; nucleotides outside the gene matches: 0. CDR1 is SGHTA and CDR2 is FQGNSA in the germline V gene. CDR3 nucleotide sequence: TGTGCCAGCAGCTTACAGGGGGCCTCCTACAATGAGCAGTTCTTC. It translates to CASSLQGASYNEQFF.

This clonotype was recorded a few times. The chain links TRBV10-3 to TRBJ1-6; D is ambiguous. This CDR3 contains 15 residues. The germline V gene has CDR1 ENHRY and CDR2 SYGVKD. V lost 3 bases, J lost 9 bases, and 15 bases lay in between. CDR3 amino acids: CAISEAADGRSPLHF. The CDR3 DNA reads TGTGCCATCAGTGAAGCGGCCGATGGGCGTTCACCCCTCCACTTT.

CDR3 DNA: TGCGCCAGCAGCCATAGGGGGAGTTCACCCCTCCACTTT. This gives the protein CASSHRGSSPLHF. The chain carries TRBV4-3 and TRBJ1-6, with D maybe TRBD1 (6 bases). The CDR3 is 13 amino acids. Trimming cost V 3 bases and J 9 bases, with 9 bases left between them. From germline, CDR1 is LGHNA and CDR2 YSLEER.

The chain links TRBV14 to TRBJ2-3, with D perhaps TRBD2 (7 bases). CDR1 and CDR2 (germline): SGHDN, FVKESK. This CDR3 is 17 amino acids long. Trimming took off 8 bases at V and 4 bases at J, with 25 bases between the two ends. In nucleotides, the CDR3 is TGTGCCAGCCCCTGCGGGGGCGACTCCCTAGTCGCAGATACGCAGTATTTT. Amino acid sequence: CASPCGGDSLVADTQYF.

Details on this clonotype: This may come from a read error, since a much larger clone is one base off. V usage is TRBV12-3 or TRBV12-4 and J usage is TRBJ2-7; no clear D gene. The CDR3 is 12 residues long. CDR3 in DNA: TGTGCCAGCAGCTTATTTTCCTACGAGCAGTGCTTC. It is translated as CASSLFSYEQCF.

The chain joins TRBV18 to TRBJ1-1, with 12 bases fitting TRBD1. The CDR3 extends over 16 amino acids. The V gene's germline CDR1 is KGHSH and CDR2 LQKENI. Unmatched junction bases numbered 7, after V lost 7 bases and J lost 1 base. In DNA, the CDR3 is TGTGCCAGCTTACCCGGGACAGGGGGCGCGAACACTGAAGCTTTCTTT. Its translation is CASLPGTGGANTEAFF.

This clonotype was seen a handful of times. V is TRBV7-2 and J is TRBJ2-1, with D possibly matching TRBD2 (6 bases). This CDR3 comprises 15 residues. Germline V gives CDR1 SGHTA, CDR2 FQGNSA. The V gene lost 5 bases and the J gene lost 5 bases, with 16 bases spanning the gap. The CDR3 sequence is CASSAPGLSHNEQFF. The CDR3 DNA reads TGTGCCAGCAGCGCCCCGGGACTTTCCCACAATGAGCAGTTCTTC.

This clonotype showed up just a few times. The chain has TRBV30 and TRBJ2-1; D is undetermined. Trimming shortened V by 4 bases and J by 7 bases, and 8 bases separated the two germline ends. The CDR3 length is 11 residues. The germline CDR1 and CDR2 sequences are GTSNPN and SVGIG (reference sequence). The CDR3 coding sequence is TGTGCCTGGACCGTGCGGAATGAGCAGTTCTTC. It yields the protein CAWTVRNEQFF.

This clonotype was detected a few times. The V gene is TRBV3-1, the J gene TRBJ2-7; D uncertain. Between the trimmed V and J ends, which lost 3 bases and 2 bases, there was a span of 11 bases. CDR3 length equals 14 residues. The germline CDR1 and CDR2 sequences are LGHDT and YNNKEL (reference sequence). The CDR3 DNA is TGTGCCAGCAGCCAGGCACTGGGTCCCTACGAGCAGTACTTC. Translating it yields CASSQALGPYEQYF.

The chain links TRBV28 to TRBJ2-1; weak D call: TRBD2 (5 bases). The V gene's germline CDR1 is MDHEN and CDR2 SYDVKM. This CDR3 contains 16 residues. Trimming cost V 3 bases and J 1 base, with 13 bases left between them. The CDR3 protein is CASSLLSSFSYNEQFF. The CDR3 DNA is TGTGCCAGCAGTTTGTTATCTAGCTTTTCCTACAATGAGCAGTTCTTC.

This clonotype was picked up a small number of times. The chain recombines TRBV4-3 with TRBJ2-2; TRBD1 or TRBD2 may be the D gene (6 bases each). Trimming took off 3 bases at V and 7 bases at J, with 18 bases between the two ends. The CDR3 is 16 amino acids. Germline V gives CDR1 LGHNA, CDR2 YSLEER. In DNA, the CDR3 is TGCGCCAGCAGCCAGGACAGTGGGAGGTCGGGCGGGGAGCTGTTTTTT. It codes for CASSQDSGRSGGELFF.

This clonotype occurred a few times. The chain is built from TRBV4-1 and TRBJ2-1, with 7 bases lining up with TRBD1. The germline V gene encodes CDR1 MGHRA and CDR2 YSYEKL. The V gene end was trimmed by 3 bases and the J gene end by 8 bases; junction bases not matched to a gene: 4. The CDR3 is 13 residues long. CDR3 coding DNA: TGCGCCAGCAGCCAGACAGGGTCGGATGAGCAGTTCTTC. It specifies CASSQTGSDEQFF.

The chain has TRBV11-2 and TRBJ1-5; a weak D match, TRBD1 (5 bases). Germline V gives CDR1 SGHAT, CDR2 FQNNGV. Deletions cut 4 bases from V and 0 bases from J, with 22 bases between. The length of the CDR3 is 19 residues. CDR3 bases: TGTGCCAGCAGCTGCGTAACTACCCGGGACTCAGCTAGCAATCAGCCCCAGCATTTT. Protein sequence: CASSCVTTRDSASNQPQHF.

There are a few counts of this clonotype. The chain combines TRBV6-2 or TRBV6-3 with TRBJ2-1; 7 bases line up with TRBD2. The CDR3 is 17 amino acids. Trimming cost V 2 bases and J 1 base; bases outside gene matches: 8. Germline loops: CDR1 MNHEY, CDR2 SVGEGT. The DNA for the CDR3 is TGTGCCAGCAGTTACACCCTCGGGGGGAAATCCTACAATGAGCAGTTCTTC. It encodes CASSYTLGGKSYNEQFF.

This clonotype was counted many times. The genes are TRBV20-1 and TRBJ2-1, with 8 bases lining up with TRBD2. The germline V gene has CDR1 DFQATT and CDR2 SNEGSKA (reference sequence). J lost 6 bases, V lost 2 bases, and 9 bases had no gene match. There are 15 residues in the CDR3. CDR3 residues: CSARSPSGGPNEQFF. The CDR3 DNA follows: TGCAGTGCTAGAAGTCCCAGCGGGGGTCCCAATGAGCAGTTCTTC.

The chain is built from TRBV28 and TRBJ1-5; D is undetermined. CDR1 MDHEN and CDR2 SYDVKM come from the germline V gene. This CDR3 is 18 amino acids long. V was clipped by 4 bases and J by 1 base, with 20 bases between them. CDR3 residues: CASSSPPTHIWSNQPQHF. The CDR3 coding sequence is TGTGCCAGCAGTTCCCCACCTACGCACATATGGAGCAATCAGCCCCAGCATTTT.

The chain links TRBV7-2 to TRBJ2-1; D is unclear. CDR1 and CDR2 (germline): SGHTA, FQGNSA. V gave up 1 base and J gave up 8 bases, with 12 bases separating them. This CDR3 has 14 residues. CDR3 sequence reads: CASSLVPRFDEQFF. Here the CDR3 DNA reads TGTGCCAGCAGCTTAGTACCCAGGTTCGATGAGCAGTTCTTC.

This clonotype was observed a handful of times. The CDR3 nucleotides read TGCAGTGCTCAAATATTCCGGGACAGAAACACTGAAGCTTTCTTT. Translated, it gives CSAQIFRDRNTEAFF. The genes are TRBV20-1 and TRBJ1-1; 7 bases fit TRBD1. The V gene's germline CDR1 is DFQATT and CDR2 SNEGSKA (reference sequence). This CDR3 has 15 residues. Trimming removed 5 bases from V and 2 bases from J; junction bases left unmatched: 11.

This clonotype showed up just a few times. CDR3 sequence: CASTPGTSGWAGELFF. The CDR3 region has the DNA TGTGCCAGCACCCCCGGGACTAGCGGTTGGGCCGGGGAGCTGTTTTTT. The rearrangement uses TRBV2 and TRBJ2-2; 11 bases map to TRBD2. Trimming removed 7 bases from V and 6 bases from J; junction bases left unmatched: 10. This CDR3 comprises 16 residues. Germline CDR1 reads SNHLY; CDR2 reads FYNNEI.

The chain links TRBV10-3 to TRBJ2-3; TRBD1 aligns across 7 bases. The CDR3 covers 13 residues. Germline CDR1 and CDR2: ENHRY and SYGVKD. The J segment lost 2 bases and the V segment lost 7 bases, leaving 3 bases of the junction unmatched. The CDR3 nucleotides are TGTGCCATCACGGGGACAGCCACAGATACGCAGTATTTT. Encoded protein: CAITGTATDTQYF.

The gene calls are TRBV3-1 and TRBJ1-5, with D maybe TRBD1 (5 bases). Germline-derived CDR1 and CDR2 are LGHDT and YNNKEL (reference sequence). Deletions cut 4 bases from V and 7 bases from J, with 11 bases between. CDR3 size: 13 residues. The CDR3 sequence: CASSPGLGQPQHF. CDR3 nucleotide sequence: TGTGCCAGCAGCCCAGGGCTAGGGCAGCCCCAGCATTTT.

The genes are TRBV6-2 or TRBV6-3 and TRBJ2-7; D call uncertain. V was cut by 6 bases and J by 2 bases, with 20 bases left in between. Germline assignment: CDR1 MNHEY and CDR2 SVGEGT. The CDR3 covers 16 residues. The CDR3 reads CASRQRQALLPYEQYF. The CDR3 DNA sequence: TGTGCCAGCAGGCAACGGCAGGCGCTATTACCCTACGAGCAGTACTTC.